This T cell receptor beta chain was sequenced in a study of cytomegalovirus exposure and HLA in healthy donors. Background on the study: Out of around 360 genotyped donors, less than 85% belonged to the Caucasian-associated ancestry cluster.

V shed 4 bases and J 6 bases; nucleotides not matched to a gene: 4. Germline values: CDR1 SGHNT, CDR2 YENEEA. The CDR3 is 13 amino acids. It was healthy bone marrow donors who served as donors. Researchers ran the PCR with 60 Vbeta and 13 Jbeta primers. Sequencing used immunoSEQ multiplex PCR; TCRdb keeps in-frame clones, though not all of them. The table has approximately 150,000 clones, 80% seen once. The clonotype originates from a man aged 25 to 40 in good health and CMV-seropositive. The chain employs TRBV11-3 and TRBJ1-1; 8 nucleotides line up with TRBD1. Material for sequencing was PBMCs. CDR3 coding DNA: TGTGCCAGCAGCTGGGGGACAGGCTCTGAAGCTTTCTTT. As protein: CASSWGTGSEAFF.